The entry that follows covers one T cell receptor beta chain sequence. Germline CDR1 is LGHNA and CDR2 is YNFKEQ. This CDR3 has 17 amino acids. Trimming cost V 0 bases and J 2 bases; bases outside gene matches: 7. The sample originates from a study of blood T cell repertoires in COVID-19. Profiling relied on immunoSEQ multiplex PCR, and the TCRdb table lists in-frame clones only, not all of them. The profile shows nearly 110,000 clones, 70% to 90% of them singletons. Sequenced: peripheral blood. The receptor was isolated from a middle-aged man with active or convalescent COVID-19. This chain uses TRBV4-2 with TRBJ2-1; 7 bases match TRBD2. The CDR3 bases are TGTGCCAGCAGCCAAGATCTCCAGGGAGGGCCCTACAATGAGCAGTTCTTC. Protein: CASSQDLQGGPYNEQFF.